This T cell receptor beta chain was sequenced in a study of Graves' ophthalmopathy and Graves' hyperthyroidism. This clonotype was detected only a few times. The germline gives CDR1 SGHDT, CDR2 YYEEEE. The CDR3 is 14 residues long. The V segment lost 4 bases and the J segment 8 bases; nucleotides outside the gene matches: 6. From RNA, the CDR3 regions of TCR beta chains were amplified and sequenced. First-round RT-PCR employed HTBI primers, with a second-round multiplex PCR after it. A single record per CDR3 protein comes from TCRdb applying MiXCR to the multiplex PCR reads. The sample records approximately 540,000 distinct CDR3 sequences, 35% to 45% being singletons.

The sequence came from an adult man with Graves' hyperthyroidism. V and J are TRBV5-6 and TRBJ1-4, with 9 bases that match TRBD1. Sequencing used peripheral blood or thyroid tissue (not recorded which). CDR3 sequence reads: CASSPGQGKEKLFF. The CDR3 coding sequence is TGTGCCAGCAGCCCGGGACAGGGTAAAGAAAAACTGTTTTTT.